This T cell receptor (beta chain) stems from a study of blood T cell repertoires in COVID-19. Whole-study context: Specimens from acute and convalescent COVID-19 originated in the United States, Italy and Spain. PBMCs, B-cell-depleted T cells, or T cells provided the cDNA or gDNA that made up the material.

Germline CDR1 MNHNY, CDR2 SVGAGI (reference sequence). This CDR3 region has 18 residues. The trim removed 5 bases at V and 0 bases at J, leaving 6 bases unmatched. Before being deemed recovered, Cohort 3 donors had two negative PCRs, clearance, or symptom resolution. Produced via immunoSEQ multiplex PCR; TCRdb's table is partial and in-frame only. The sample yields about 280,000 clones, roughly 89% seen once. The receptor was derived from a woman in her sixties who had recovered from COVID-19. The chain combines TRBV6-6 with TRBJ2-3; 15 bases agree with TRBD2. Sequencing was performed on PBMCs or T cells enriched from blood (not recorded which). The CDR3 loop reads CASSRGLAGGISTDTQYF. CDR3 nucleotides: TGTGCCAGCAGTCGGGGACTAGCGGGGGGTATTAGCACAGATACGCAGTATTTT.